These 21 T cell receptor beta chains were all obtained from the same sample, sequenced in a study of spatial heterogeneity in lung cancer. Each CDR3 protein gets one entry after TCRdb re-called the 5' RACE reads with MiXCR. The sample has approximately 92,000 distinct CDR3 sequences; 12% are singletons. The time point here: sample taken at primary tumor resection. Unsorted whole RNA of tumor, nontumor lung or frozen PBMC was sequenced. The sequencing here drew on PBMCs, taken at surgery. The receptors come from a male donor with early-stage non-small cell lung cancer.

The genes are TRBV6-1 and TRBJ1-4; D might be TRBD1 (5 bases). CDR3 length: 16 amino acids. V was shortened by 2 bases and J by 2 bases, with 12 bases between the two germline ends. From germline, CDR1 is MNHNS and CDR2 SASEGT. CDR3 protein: CASSEFTGWTNEKLFF. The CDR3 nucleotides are TGTGCCAGCAGTGAATTCACAGGCTGGACTAATGAAAAACTGTTTTTT.

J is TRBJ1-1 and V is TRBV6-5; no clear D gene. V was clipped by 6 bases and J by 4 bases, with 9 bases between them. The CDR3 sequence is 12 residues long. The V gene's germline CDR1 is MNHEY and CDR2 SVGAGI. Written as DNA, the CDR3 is TGTGCCAGCAGAACCAGAGGCACTGAAGCTTTCTTT. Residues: CASRTRGTEAFF.

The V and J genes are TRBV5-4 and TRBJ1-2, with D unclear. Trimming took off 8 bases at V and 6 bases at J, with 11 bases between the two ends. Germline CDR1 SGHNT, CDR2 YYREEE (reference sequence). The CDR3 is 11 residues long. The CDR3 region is CASGGRDGYTF. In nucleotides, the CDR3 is TGTGCCAGTGGAGGAAGGGATGGCTACACCTTC.

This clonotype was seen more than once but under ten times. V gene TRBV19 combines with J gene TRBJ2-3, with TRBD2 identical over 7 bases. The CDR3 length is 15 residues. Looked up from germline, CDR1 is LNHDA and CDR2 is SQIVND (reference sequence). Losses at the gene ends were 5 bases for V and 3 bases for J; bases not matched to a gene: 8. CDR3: CASSPAGVQTDTQYF. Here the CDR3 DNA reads TGTGCCAGTAGTCCTGCGGGAGTACAAACAGATACGCAGTATTTT.

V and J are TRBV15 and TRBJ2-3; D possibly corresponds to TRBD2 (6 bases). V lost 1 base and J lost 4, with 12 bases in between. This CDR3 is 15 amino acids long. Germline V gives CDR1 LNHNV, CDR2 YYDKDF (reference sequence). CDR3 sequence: CATSRGRASADTQYF. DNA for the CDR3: TGTGCCACCAGCAGAGGTCGAGCTAGCGCAGATACGCAGTATTTT. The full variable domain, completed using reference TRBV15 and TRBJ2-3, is DAMVIQNPRYQVTQFGKPVTLSCSQTLNHNVMYWYQQKSSQAPKLLFHYYDKDFNNEADTPDNFQSRRPNTSFCFLDIRSPGLGDTAMYLCATSRGRASADTQYFGPGTRLTVL.

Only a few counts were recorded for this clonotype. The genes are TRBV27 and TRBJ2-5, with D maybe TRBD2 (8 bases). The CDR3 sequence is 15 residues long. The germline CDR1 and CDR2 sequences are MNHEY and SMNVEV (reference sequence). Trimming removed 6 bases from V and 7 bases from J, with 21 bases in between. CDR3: CASRAGQAGGGTQYF. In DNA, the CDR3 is TGTGCCAGCAGAGCAGGACAGGCGGGGGGAGGGACCCAGTACTTC.

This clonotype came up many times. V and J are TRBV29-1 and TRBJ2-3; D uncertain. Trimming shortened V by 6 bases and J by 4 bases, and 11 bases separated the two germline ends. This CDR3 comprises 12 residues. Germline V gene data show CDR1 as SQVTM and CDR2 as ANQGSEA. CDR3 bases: TGCAGCGTCCAACCTGAGGCAGATACGCAGTATTTT. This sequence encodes CSVQPEADTQYF.

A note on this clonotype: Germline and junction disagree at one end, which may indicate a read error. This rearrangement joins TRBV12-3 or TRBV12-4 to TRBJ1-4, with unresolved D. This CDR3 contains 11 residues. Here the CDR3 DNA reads TGTGCCAGCAGTTTAGCGCGGGTTTTTGAATTT. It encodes CASSLARVFEF.

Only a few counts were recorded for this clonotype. This CDR3 is CASLSRGTGYNEQFF. The CDR3 DNA reads TGTGCCAGCCTTTCGCGGGGCACAGGCTACAATGAGCAGTTCTTC. The chain couples TRBV28 to TRBJ2-1; D is possibly TRBD2 (6 bases). The germline V and J ends were trimmed by 8 bases and 3 bases, with 17 bases remaining between them. The germline V gene has CDR1 MDHEN and CDR2 SYDVKM. This CDR3 region has 15 residues. Complete variable domain (other parts from reference TRBV28 and TRBJ2-1): DVKVTQSSRYLVKRTGEKVFLECVQDMDHENMFWYRQDPGLGLRLIYFSYDVKMKEKGDIPEGYSVSREKKERFSLILESASTNQTSMYLCASLSRGTGYNEQFFGPGTRLTVL.

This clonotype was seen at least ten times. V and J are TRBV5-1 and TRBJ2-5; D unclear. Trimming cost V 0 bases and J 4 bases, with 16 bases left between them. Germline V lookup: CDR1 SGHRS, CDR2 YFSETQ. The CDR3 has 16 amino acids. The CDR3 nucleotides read TGCGCCAGCAGCTTGGGCACCGTGCTTTGGGGAGAGACCCAGTACTTC. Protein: CASSLGTVLWGETQYF. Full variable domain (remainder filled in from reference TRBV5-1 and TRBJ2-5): KAGVTQTPRYLIKTRGQQVTLSCSPISGHRSVSWYQQTPGQGLQFLFEYFSETQRNKGNFPGRFSGRQFSNSRSEMNVSTLELGDSALYLCASSLGTVLWGETQYFGPGTRLLVL.

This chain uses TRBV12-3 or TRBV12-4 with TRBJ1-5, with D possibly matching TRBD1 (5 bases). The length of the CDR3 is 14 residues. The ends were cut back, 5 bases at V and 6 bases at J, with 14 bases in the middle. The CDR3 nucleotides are TGTGCCAGCAGTGGGGCCCTCGGAAGTCAGCCCCAGCATTTT. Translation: CASSGALGSQPQHF.

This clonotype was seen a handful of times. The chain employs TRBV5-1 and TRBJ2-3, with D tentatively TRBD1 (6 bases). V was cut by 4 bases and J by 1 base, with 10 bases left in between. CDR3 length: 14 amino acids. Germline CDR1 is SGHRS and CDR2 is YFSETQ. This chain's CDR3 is CASSRGQRTDTQYF. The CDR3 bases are TGCGCCAGCAGCAGGGGACAACGCACAGATACGCAGTATTTT.

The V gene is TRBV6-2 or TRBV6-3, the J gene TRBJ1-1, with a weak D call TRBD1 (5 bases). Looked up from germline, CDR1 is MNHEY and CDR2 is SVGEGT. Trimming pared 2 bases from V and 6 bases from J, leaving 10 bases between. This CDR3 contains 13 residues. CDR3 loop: CASSYGRGAEAFF. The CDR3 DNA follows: TGTGCCAGCAGTTACGGTCGGGGGGCTGAAGCTTTCTTT.

The CDR3 spells CASTRRGRDYNEQFF. DNA of the CDR3: TGTGCCAGTACACGGAGGGGGAGGGACTACAATGAGCAGTTCTTC. This rearrangement joins TRBV19 to TRBJ2-1, with a tentative D call TRBD2 (7 bases). CDR1 and CDR2 from the germline V gene are LNHDA and SQIVND (reference sequence). Trimming took 7 bases from V and 3 from J, leaving 16 bases between them. This CDR3 is 15 amino acids long.

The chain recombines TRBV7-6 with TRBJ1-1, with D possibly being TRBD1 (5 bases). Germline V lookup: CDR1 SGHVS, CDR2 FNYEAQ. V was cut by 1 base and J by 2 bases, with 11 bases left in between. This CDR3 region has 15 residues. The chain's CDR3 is CASSLGHRRNTEAFF. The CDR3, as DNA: TGTGCCAGCAGCTTAGGGCACAGGAGAAACACTGAAGCTTTCTTT. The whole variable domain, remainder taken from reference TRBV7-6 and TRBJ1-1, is GAGVSQSPRYKVTKRGQDVALRCDPISGHVSLYWYRQALGQGPEFLTYFNYEAQQDKSGLPNDRFSAERPEGSISTLTIQRTEQRDSAMYRCASSLGHRRNTEAFFGQGTRLTVV.

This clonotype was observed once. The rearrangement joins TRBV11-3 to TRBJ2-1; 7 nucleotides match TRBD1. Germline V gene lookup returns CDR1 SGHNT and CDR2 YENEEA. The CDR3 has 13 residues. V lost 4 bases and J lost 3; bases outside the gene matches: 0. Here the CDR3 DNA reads TGTGCCAGCAGCTGGGACAGCTACAATGAGCAGTTCTTC. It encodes CASSWDSYNEQFF. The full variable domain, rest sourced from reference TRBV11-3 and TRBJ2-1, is EAGVVQSPRYKIIEKKQPVAFWCNPISGHNTLYWYLQNLGQGPELLIRYENEEAVDDSQLPKDRFSAERLKGVDSTLKIQPAELGDSAVYLCASSWDSYNEQFFGPGTRLTVL.

The CDR3 loop is CASSSLGGLAEKLFF. The CDR3 DNA reads TGTGCCAGCAGCTCACTCGGGGGCCTCGCTGAAAAACTGTTTTTT. The V gene is TRBV27, the J gene TRBJ1-4; D is perhaps TRBD1 (6 bases). The CDR3 is 15 residues long. V dropped 6 bases and J dropped 7 bases, with 18 bases sitting between them. Germline V gives CDR1 MNHEY, CDR2 SMNVEV (reference sequence).

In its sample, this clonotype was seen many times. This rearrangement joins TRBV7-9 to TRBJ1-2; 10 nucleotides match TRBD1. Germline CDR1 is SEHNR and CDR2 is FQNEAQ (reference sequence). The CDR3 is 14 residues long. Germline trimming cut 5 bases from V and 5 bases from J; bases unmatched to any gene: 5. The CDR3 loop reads CASSPDRGVYGYTF. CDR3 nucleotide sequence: TGTGCCAGCAGCCCGGACAGGGGGGTGTATGGCTACACCTTC. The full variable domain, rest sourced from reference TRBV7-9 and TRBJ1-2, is DTGVSQNPRHKITKRGQNVTFRCDPISEHNRLYWYRQTLGQGPEFLTYFQNEAQLEKSRLLSDRFSAERPKGSFSTLEIQRTEQGDSAMYLCASSPDRGVYGYTFGSGTRLTVV.

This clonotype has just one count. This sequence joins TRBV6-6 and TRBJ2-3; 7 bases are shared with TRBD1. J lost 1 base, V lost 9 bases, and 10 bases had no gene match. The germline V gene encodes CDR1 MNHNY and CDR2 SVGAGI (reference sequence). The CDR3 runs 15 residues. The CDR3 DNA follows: TGTGCCAGGGAAACCAACAGGGGATGCACAGATACGCAGTATTTT. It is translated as CARETNRGCTDTQYF.

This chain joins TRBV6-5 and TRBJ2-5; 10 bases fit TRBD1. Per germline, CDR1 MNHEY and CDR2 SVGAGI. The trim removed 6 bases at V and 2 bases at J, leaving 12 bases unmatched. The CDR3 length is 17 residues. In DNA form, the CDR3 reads TGTGCCAGCAGCCCAGACCGGGACAGGGGAAAACAAGAGACCCAGTACTTC. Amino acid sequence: CASSPDRDRGKQETQYF.

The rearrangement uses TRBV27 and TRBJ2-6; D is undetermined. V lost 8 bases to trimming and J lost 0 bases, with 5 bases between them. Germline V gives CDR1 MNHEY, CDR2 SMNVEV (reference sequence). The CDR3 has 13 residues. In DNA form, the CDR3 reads TGTGCCAGCCGAGGCTCTGGGGCCAACGTCCTGACTTTC. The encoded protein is CASRGSGANVLTF.